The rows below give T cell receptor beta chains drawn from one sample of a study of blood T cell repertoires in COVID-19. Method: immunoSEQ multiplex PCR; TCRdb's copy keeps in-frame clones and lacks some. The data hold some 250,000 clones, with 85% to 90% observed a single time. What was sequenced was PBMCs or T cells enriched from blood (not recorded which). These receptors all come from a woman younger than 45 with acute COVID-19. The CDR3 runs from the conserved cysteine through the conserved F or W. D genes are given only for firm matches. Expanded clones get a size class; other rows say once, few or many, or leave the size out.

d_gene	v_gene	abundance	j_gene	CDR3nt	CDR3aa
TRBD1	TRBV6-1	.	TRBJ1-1	TGTGCCAGCAGTGAAGGCAACAGGGGCACTGAAGCTTTCTTT	CASSEGNRGTEAFF
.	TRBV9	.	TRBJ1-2	TGTGCCAGCAGCGTAGAACCGGGAGGGGACTATGGCTACACCTTC	CASSVEPGGDYGYTF
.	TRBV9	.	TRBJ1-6	TGTGCCAGCAGCGCCAGAAAACCGAATTCACCCCTCCACTTT	CASSARKPNSPLHF
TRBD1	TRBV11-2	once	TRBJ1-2	TGTGCCAGCAGCGTAATTTCCGGGACAGGAACGTCTGGCTACACCTTC	CASSVISGTGTSGYTF
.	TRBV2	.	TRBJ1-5	TGTGCCAGTCACAGGGATAGCAATCAGCCCCAGCATTTT	CASHRDSNQPQHF
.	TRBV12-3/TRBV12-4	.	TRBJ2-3	TGTGCCAGCACCCTGGGGGCCCATACGCAGTATTTT	CASTLGAHTQYF
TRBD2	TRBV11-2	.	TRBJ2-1	TGTGCCAGCAGCTTAGATTTGGGTCTAGCGGGGGGCTCCTACAATGAGCAGTTCTTC	CASSLDLGLAGGSYNEQFF
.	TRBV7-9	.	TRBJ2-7	TGTGCCAGCACCACGAGAGGGTCTAAGGGAGGCGAGCAGTACTTC	CASTTRGSKGGEQYF
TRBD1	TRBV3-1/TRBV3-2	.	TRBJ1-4	TGTGCCAGCAGCCAGAATCCGGGACAGTCTAATGAAAAACTGTTTTTT	CASSQNPGQSNEKLFF
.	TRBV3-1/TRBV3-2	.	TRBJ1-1	TGTGCCAGCAACCAAGGTGGCTGGAACACTGAAGCTTTCTTT	CASNQGGWNTEAFF
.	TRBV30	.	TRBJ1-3	TGTGCCTGGAGTGTCTCCGGAAACACCATATATTTT	CAWSVSGNTIYF
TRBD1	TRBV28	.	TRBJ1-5	TGTGCCGGACGGACAGGGCGAGGGAGCAATCAGCCCCAGCATTTT	CAGRTGRGSNQPQHF
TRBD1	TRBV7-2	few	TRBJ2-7	TGTGCCAGCAGCTTAGACGGGACAGGGTCCCACGAGCAGTACTTC	CASSLDGTGSHEQYF
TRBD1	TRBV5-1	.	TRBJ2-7	TGCGCCAGCAGCGACACCGGGACAGTCGAGCAGTACTTC	CASSDTGTVEQYF
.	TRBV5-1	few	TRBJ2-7	TGCGCCAGCAGCAACAGCCACGAGCAGTACTTC	CASSNSHEQYF
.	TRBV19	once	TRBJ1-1	TGTGCCAGTAGTATGGCAGGAGGCACTGAAGCTTTCTTT	CASSMAGGTEAFF
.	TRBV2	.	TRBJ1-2	TGTGCCAGCACCTGGGGGGGGCGAGGCTATGGCTACACCTTC	CASTWGGRGYGYTF
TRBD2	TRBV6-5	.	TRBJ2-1	TGTGCCAGCAGCCTGGGACTAGCGGGGGCCAATGAGCAGTTCTTC	CASSLGLAGANEQFF
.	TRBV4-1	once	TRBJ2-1	TGCGCCAGCAGCCCGGCCGTAGGGGTCAATGAGCAGTTCTTC	CASSPAVGVNEQFF
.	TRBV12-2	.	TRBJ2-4	TGTGCAAGTCGCGGCGGGACAGGCGACAACATTCAGTACTTC	CASRGGTGDNIQYF
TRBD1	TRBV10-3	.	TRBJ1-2	TGTGCCATCGGTGAGGGGACAGGGAAAAGGTATGGCTACACCTTC	CAIGEGTGKRYGYTF
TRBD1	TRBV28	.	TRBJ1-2	TGTGCCAGCAGTCCGGGGACAGGGGGTTATGGCTACACCTTC	CASSPGTGGYGYTF
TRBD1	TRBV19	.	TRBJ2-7	TGTGCCAGTAGTAAATCCTCGGACAGGTTCGAGCAGTACTTC	CASSKSSDRFEQYF
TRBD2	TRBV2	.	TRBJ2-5	TGTGCCAGCAGTGAAACGGCGGGAGGGATGGTGGAGACCCAGTACTTC	CASSETAGGMVETQYF
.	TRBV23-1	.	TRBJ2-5	TGCGCCAGCAGTCAATCGGGGGGGCACAATAAACAAGAGACCCAGTACTTC	CASSQSGGHNKQETQYF
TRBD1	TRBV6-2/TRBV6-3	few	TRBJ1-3	TGTGCCAGCAGTTTTACAGGGGCTGGAAACACCATATATTTT	CASSFTGAGNTIYF
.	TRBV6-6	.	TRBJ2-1	TGTGCCAGCAGTTCCCAGCCGGGAACTGAGCAGTTCTTC	CASSSQPGTEQFF
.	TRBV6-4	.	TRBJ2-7	TGTGCCAGCAGTGAATCGAGGCTCGACTACGAGCAGTACTTC	CASSESRLDYEQYF
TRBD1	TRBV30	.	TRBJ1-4	TGTGCCTGGGAGACAGGGCCGAATGAAAAACTGTTTTTT	CAWETGPNEKLFF
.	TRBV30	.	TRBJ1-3	TGTGCCCGCGTGGGGCTCTTCGGAAACACCATATATTTT	CARVGLFGNTIYF
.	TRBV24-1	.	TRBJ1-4	TGTGCCACCAGTGACCCCAACCGGGAAAAACTGTTTTTT	CATSDPNREKLFF
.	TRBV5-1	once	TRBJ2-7	TGCGCCAGCAGCTTGGAGTTGGCGGGTGGACTCGGGGAGCAGTACTTC	CASSLELAGGLGEQYF
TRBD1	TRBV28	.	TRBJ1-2	TGTGCCAGCAGGACGACAGGGGGGGGCTACACCTTC	CASRTTGGGYTF
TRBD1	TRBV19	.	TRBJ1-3	TGTGCCAGTAGTCCGGACAGGGAGTCGAGTGGAAACACCATATATTTT	CASSPDRESSGNTIYF
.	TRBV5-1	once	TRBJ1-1	TGCGCCAGCAGCTTGGATAGGGCGGGGACTGAAGCTTTCTTT	CASSLDRAGTEAFF
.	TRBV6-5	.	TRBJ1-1	TGTGCCAGCAGACGGCCAACAGGGAACACTGAAGCTTTCTTT	CASRRPTGNTEAFF
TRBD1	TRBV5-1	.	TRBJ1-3	TGCGCCAGCAGCTTCCCGGACAGGGGAGGAAACACCATATATTTT	CASSFPDRGGNTIYF
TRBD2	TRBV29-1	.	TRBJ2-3	TGCAGCGTTGTCGGGCTAGCGGGCACAGATACGCAGTATTTT	CSVVGLAGTDTQYF
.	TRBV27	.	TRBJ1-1	TGTGCCAGCAGTTCTCGCATCGGAGCTTTCTTT	CASSSRIGAFF
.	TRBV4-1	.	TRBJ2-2	TGCGCCAGCAGCCAAGGCCCCCGCGGCGGGGAGCTGTTTTTT	CASSQGPRGGELFF
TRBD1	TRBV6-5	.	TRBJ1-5	TGTGCCAGCACCGGGGGACAGGGGAATCAGCCCCAGCATTTT	CASTGGQGNQPQHF
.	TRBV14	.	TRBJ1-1	TGTGCCAGCAGCCAAGGACGGGGTGAAGCTTTCTTT	CASSQGRGEAFF
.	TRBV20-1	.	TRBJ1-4	TGCAGTGCTAGTTTCCGCCAGGGTAATGAAAAACTGTTTTTT	CSASFRQGNEKLFF
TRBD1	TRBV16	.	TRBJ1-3	TGTGCCAGCAGCCAATCTTCGAGCGACAGGGGGCCTTCAGGAAACACCATATATTTT	CASSQSSSDRGPSGNTIYF
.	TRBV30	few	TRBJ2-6	TGTGCCTCTCAGGGTAGTGGTGGGGCCAACGTCCTGACTTTC	CASQGSGGANVLTF
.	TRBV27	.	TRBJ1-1	TGTGCCAGCAGTTTCAACCCCAGTAAGAACACTGAAGCTTTCTTT	CASSFNPSKNTEAFF
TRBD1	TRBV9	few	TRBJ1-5	TGTGCCAGTGGGACAGCCAATCAGCCCCAGCATTTT	CASGTANQPQHF
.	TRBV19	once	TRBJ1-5	TGTGCCAGTAGTATTAACTATAGCAATCAGCCCCAGCATTTT	CASSINYSNQPQHF
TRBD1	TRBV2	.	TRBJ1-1	TGTGCCAGCAGGGGACAGGCGAACACTGAAGCTTTCTTT	CASRGQANTEAFF
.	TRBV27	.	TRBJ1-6	TGTGCCAGCAGTTCCCCCGGGACAACTAATTCACCCCTCCACTTT	CASSSPGTTNSPLHF
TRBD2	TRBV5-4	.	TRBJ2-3	TGTGCCAGCAGCTTGGGCGCGGGGGGGCAGTATTTT	CASSLGAGGQYF
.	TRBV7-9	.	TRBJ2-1	TGTGCCAGCAGCCCATCGGATGGGGGAGGTTTGCACAATGAGCAGTTCTTC	CASSPSDGGGLHNEQFF
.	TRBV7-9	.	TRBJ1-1	TGTGCCAGCGCCCCCGCGACAGTGAACACTGAAGCTTTCTTT	CASAPATVNTEAFF
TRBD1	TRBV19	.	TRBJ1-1	TGTGCCAGTAAACCGACAGGGTCTCTTACGAACACTGAAGCTTTCTTT	CASKPTGSLTNTEAFF
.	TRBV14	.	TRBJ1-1	TGTGCCAGCAGCCAAGAATCCATGCGTAACACTGAAGCTTTCTTT	CASSQESMRNTEAFF
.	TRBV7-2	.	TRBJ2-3	TGTGCCAGCAGCCTACTGCTTAGCACAGATACGCAGTATTTT	CASSLLLSTDTQYF
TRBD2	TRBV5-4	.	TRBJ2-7	TGTGCCAGCAGCTTGTTGCTAGCGGGGGCGGGCATTGGGTCCTACGAGCAGTACTTC	CASSLLLAGAGIGSYEQYF
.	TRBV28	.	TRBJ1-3	TGTGCCAGCAGTTTATATGTGGGGGCGACCTATGGAAACACCATATATTTT	CASSLYVGATYGNTIYF
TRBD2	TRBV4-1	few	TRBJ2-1	TGCGCCAGCAGCCAACTACTAGCGGGGGTAATCAATGAGCAGTTCTTC	CASSQLLAGVINEQFF